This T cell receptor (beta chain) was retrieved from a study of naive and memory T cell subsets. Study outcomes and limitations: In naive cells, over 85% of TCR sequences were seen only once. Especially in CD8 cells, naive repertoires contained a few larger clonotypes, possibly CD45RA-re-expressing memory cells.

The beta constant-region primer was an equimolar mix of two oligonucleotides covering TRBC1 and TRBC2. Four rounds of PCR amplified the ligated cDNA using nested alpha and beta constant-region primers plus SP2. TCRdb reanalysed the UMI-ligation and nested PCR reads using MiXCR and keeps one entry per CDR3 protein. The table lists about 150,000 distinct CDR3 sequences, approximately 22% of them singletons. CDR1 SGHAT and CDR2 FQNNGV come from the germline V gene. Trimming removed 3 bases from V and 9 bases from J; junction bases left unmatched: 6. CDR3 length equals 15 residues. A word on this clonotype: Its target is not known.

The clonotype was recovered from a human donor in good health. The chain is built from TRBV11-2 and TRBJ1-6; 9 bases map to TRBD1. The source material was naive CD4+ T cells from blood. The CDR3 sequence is CASSLDRGISSPLHF. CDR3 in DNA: TGTGCCAGCAGCTTGGACAGGGGTATTAGTTCACCCCTCCACTTT.